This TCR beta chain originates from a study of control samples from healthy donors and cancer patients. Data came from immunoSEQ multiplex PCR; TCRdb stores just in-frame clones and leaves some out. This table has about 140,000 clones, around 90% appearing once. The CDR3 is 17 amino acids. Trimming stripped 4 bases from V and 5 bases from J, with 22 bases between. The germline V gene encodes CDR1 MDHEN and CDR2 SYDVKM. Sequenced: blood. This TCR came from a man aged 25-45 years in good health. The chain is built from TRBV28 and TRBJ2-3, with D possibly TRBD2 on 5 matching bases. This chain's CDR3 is CASSSTLMGVTEDTQYF. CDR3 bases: TGTGCCAGCAGTTCAACGCTGATGGGAGTGACTGAAGATACGCAGTATTTT.